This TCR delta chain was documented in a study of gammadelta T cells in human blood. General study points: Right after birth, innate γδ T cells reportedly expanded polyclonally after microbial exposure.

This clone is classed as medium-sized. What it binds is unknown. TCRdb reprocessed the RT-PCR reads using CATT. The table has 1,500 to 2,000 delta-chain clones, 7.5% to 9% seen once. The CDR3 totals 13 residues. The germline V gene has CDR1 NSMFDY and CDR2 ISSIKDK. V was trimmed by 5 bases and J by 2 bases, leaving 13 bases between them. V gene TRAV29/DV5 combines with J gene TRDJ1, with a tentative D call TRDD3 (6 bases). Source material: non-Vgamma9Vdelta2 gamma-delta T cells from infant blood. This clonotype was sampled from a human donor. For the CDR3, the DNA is TGTGCAGCTACGGTGGGGATTACCGATAAACTCATCTTT. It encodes CAATVGITDKLIF.